A single sample is the source of the 4 T cell receptor beta chains below, sequenced in a study of CD8+ T cells in alopecia areata (dated by TCRdb to 2016 to 2019). Receptor libraries were prepared by the immunoSEQ multiplex PCR assay. For TCR sequencing, RNA was extracted from every sample and reverse transcribed into cDNA to serve as template. TCRdb holds this immuneACCESS table with in-frame rearrangements only. Some clones are missing; in checked studies, unresolved V genes explain under half, and the rest has no known cause. This sample comprises under 250,000 clones, over 60% of them detected only once. Jointly, the top ten make up 1% to 1.5% of the sample. This sample's treatment or condition label indicates: oral pan-JAK inhibitor, 5-10 mg twice daily. The sample here was CD4+ T cells sorted from blood, taken around week 44, from a patient treated with tofacitinib. The receptors were gathered from a human donor with alopecia areata.

This clone is judged medium-sized. This chain uses TRBV19 with TRBJ2-2, with TRBD1 identical over 7 bases. CDR1 LNHDA and CDR2 SQIVND come from the germline V gene (reference sequence). The CDR3 is made up of 13 amino acids. Trimming at V came to 4 bases and at J to 6 bases, leaving 2 bases not matched to a gene. Here the CDR3 reads CASSTQGAGELFF. CDR3 sequence (DNA): TGTGCCAGTAGTACGCAGGGGGCCGGGGAGCTGTTTTTT. The whole variable domain, filled in from reference TRBV19 and TRBJ2-2, reads DGGITQSPKYLFRKEGQNVTLSCEQNLNHDAMYWYRQDPGQGLRLIYYSQIVNDFQKGDIAEGYSVSREKKESFPLTVTSAQKNPTAFYLCASSTQGAGELFFGEGSRLTVL.

The chain uses TRBV5-1 and TRBJ2-2; 9 positions agree with TRBD1. Looked up from germline, CDR1 is SGHRS and CDR2 is YFSETQ. This CDR3 comprises 15 residues. V shed 3 bases, J shed 5 bases, and the junction held 5 bases outside the gene matches. CDR3 nucleotides: TGCGCCAGCAGCTGGGGGACAGGGATTACCGGGGAGCTGTTTTTT. Translating gives CASSWGTGITGELFF.

The gene calls are TRBV30 and TRBJ1-1; no reliable D call. The V and J ends lost 6 bases and 1 base respectively, with 6 bases between them. There are 11 residues in the CDR3. CDR1 and CDR2 (germline): GTSNPN, SVGIG (reference sequence). Here the CDR3 reads CACSGNTEAFF. For the CDR3, the DNA is TGTGCCTGCTCTGGGAACACTGAAGCTTTCTTT.

This clone has just a few counts. This chain joins TRBV5-5 and TRBJ2-2, with TRBD1 matching 8 bases. The CDR3 consists of 15 residues. After removal of 0 bases from V and 3 bases from J, the junction contained 1 base not matched to a gene. The germline CDR1 and CDR2 sequences are SGHKS and YYEKEE (reference sequence). The chain's CDR3 is CASSLGQGYTGELFF. CDR3 bases: TGTGCCAGCAGCTTGGGACAGGGGTACACCGGGGAGCTGTTTTTT.